This is a list of T cell receptor beta chains from one sample in a study of blood T cell repertoires in COVID-19. Repertoires were generated with immunoSEQ multiplex PCR, while TCRdb's copy carries only in-frame clones and drops some. The repertoire holds a few hundred thousand clones, around 92% seen once, with more than 9% in the top ten. Source material: PBMCs or T cells enriched from blood (not recorded which). The receptors were gathered from a woman aged 25 to 39 who had recovered from COVID-19. Each CDR3 is given with its conserved first and last residue. Each record gives: V gene, D gene, clone size, J gene, CDR3 DNA, CDR3 protein. The D gene is left open where the match is weak. Not all rows give a size; the values are once, few, many and, for expanded clones, a class.

TRBV7-9	-	-	TRBJ1-2	TGTGCCAGCAGTCTCGAGGCGGACGGACTCTATGGCTACACCTTC	CASSLEADGLYGYTF
TRBV5-1	TRBD2	-	TRBJ2-2	TGCGCCAGCAGCTTGAATCTAGCGGCGAACACCGGGGAGCTGTTTTTT	CASSLNLAANTGELFF
TRBV9	TRBD2	-	TRBJ2-5	TGTGCCAGCAGCGCCCCATCCGGGACTAGCGGTCAAGAGACCCAGTACTTC	CASSAPSGTSGQETQYF
TRBV19	-	-	TRBJ2-1	TGTGCCAGTAGTGAAGCGGGAAGGGGGGCCAATGAGCAGTTCTTC	CASSEAGRGANEQFF
TRBV7-2	-	-	TRBJ1-1	TGTGCCAGCTCTCGCGGGCTGGGGACTGAAGCTTTCTTT	CASSRGLGTEAFF
TRBV4-3	TRBD1	-	TRBJ2-5	TGCGCCAGCAGCCCCCTTAAAGGGACAGACCAAGAGACCCAGTACTTC	CASSPLKGTDQETQYF
TRBV27	-	-	TRBJ1-1	TGTGCCAGCAGCCCACCAACAGGGTTCACTGAAGCTTTCTTT	CASSPPTGFTEAFF
TRBV11-2	-	-	TRBJ1-6	TGTGCCAGCAGCTTAACAGGGCCTAGTAATTCACCCCTCCACTTT	CASSLTGPSNSPLHF
TRBV11-2	-	-	TRBJ1-1	TGTGCCAGCAGCTTAGCCCCCACAGGGTCCACTGAAGCTTTCTTT	CASSLAPTGSTEAFF
TRBV2	TRBD1	-	TRBJ2-3	TGTGCCAGCAGTGTCATGGGACAGATGCAGTATTTT	CASSVMGQMQYF
TRBV5-4	TRBD1	-	TRBJ1-6	TGTGCCAGCAGCTCCGCCCGGGACAGGGGACCACCCCTCCACTTT	CASSSARDRGPPLHF
TRBV15	TRBD2	-	TRBJ2-5	TGTGCCACCAGTTTCGGACTAGTAGGAGAGACCCAGTACTTC	CATSFGLVGETQYF
TRBV6-5	TRBD1	-	TRBJ2-5	TGTGCCAGCAGCCCAGACAGGGACAGGTTAGAGACCCAGTACTTC	CASSPDRDRLETQYF
TRBV12-3/TRBV12-4	-	-	TRBJ1-3	TGTGCCAGCAGTTTAGAGGAGGGAACCACCATATATTTT	CASSLEEGTTIYF
TRBV28	-	-	TRBJ2-6	TGTGCCAGCACCCGCTCTGGGGCCAACGTCCTGACTTTC	CASTRSGANVLTF
TRBV7-9	-	-	TRBJ2-7	TGTGCCAGCAGCCCAACGGGGGACGAGCAGTACTTC	CASSPTGDEQYF
TRBV18	-	few	TRBJ1-5	TGTGCCAGCTCACCCGGGGTACGGGATCAGCCCCAGCATTTT	CASSPGVRDQPQHF
TRBV10-3	-	-	TRBJ2-2	TGTGCCATCAGTGAGACACGACAGCTGAACACCGGGGAGCTGTTTTTT	CAISETRQLNTGELFF
TRBV3-1/TRBV3-2	TRBD2	-	TRBJ2-5	TGTGCCAGCAGCCAAGATCCTGGACTAGCGGGTTGGGGGACCCAGTACTTC	CASSQDPGLAGWGTQYF
TRBV13	TRBD1	once	TRBJ1-2	TGTGCCAGCAGCTCTCGACAGGGGGAAATTCTTTTTGGCTACACCTTC	CASSSRQGEILFGYTF
TRBV24-1	-	-	TRBJ1-1	TGTGCCACCAGTGTATCCAACATCCCTGAAGCTTTCTTT	CATSVSNIPEAFF
TRBV20-1	TRBD1	-	TRBJ2-1	TGCAGTGTAGGGGGCTACGCGGGGTTCTTC	CSVGGYAGFF
TRBV2	TRBD2	-	TRBJ2-2	TGTGCCAGCAGTGGGACTAGCGGGAGCGCCGGGGAGCTGTTTTTT	CASSGTSGSAGELFF
TRBV9	TRBD2	-	TRBJ2-7	TGTGCCAGCAGCCCTACCGCGGGTGGGAGGGAAAGCTCCTACGAGCAGTACTTC	CASSPTAGGRESSYEQYF
TRBV18	-	-	TRBJ1-4	TGTGCCAGCTCACCATTATATGATGAAAAACTGTTTTTT	CASSPLYDEKLFF
TRBV7-9	-	-	TRBJ2-2	TGTGCCAGCAGCTTCTCAACACCGAACACCGGGGAGCTGTTTTTT	CASSFSTPNTGELFF
TRBV19	-	-	TRBJ2-1	TGTGCCAGTAGTCAACAACACAGGGTCCCCTACAATGAGCAGTTCTTC	CASSQQHRVPYNEQFF
TRBV11-1	TRBD1	-	TRBJ1-4	TGTGCCAGCAGCGGCGGGACAGGAACTAATGAAAAACTGTTTTTT	CASSGGTGTNEKLFF
TRBV5-1	-	once	TRBJ1-2	TGCGCCAGCAGCTTGGGGGCGGGGTATGGCTACACCTTC	CASSLGAGYGYTF
TRBV7-9	TRBD1	once	TRBJ1-6	TGTGCCAGCAGGATGACAGGGGTTAATTCACCCCTCCACTTT	CASRMTGVNSPLHF
TRBV19	-	-	TRBJ2-7	TGTGCCAGTAGTCCCTGGGGGGACAGCTCCTACGAGCAGTACTTC	CASSPWGDSSYEQYF
TRBV18	TRBD2	-	TRBJ2-3	TGTGCCAGCTCACCTCGGACTAGCGGAACCACAGATACGCAGTATTTT	CASSPRTSGTTDTQYF
TRBV29-1	TRBD1	-	TRBJ1-2	TGCAGCGTTGACCGGGACAGGGGATCTCGGGGCTACACCTTC	CSVDRDRGSRGYTF
TRBV5-1	-	-	TRBJ2-7	TGCGCCAGCAGCTGGGGGGCCGGGGGGCGCGAGCAGTACTTC	CASSWGAGGREQYF
TRBV10-2	-	-	TRBJ2-7	TGCGCCAGCAGGGGAGTTCCGGGGGGCTACTCCGAGCAGTACTTC	CASRGVPGGYSEQYF
TRBV6-5	-	-	TRBJ2-3	TGTGCCAGCAGTCCGCAACTTTACGATACGCAGTATTTT	CASSPQLYDTQYF
TRBV19	TRBD2	-	TRBJ2-7	TGTGCCAGTAGTAAGGTCATAGCGGGAAGGTCCTACGAGCAGTACTTC	CASSKVIAGRSYEQYF
TRBV19	-	once	TRBJ2-1	TGTGCCAGTAGTATGGCAACCCCCGGACAGGAGCAGTTCTTC	CASSMATPGQEQFF
TRBV28	-	few	TRBJ1-1	TGTGCCAGCAGTTTACCCTCCGCTTGGGGGGACACTGAAGCTTTCTTT	CASSLPSAWGDTEAFF
TRBV2	-	-	TRBJ1-2	TGTGCCAGCAGTGAAGGAGCGGGACCTAACTATGGCTACACCTTC	CASSEGAGPNYGYTF
TRBV7-9	TRBD2	-	TRBJ2-3	TGTGCCAGCAGCTCCAGTCGAGTACGAGCGGGGACCACAGATACGCAGTATTTT	CASSSSRVRAGTTDTQYF
TRBV6-5	-	-	TRBJ2-3	TGTGCCAGCAGTTACTCGTCGACAGATACGCAGTATTTT	CASSYSSTDTQYF
TRBV6-5	-	-	TRBJ2-5	TGTGCCATCGGCGGGACCCTGAAAGAGACCCAGTACTTC	CAIGGTLKETQYF
TRBV27	-	-	TRBJ1-2	TGTGCCAGCAGTTTAACAGTCGCTAACTATGGCTACACCTTC	CASSLTVANYGYTF
TRBV10-3	TRBD2	once	TRBJ2-3	TGTGCCATCAGTACCGGGACTACTCCTGTAGCGTTGGCCACAGATACGCAGTATTTT	CAISTGTTPVALATDTQYF
TRBV18	TRBD1	-	TRBJ1-1	TGTGCCAGCTCACCCCAGGGGGCTCTGGGGAACACTGAAGCTTTCTTT	CASSPQGALGNTEAFF
TRBV24-1	-	once	TRBJ1-2	TGTGCCACCAGTGACCGAGCGACGTCCTATGGCTACACCTTC	CATSDRATSYGYTF
TRBV19	TRBD1	-	TRBJ1-2	TGTGCCAGTAGTATACTCCGGGACAGTGGGTCCCTTAACTATGGCTACACCTTC	CASSILRDSGSLNYGYTF
TRBV10-3	-	-	TRBJ2-3	TGTGCCATCAGGGACAGCGCCACAGATACGCAGTATTTT	CAIRDSATDTQYF
TRBV18	-	once	TRBJ1-5	TGTGCCAGCTCACCTAGAGCCGCGACAGGCAACAATCAGCCCCAGCATTTT	CASSPRAATGNNQPQHF
TRBV6-6	TRBD1	-	TRBJ2-2	TGTGCCAGCAGTCGACAGGGGGAATGGAACACCGGGGAGCTGTTTTTT	CASSRQGEWNTGELFF
TRBV4-3	-	once	TRBJ2-1	TGCGCCAGCAGCGACAGAAGGGCCCATGAGCAGTTCTTC	CASSDRRAHEQFF
TRBV6-5	-	once	TRBJ2-7	TGTGCCGCCGAGGCAACTAGGTACTACGAGCAGTACTTC	CAAEATRYYEQYF
TRBV11-3	-	-	TRBJ2-1	TGTGCCAGCAGCTTAGGGGCGGGGTCGAATGAGCAGTTCTTC	CASSLGAGSNEQFF
TRBV5-1	-	-	TRBJ2-7	TGCGCCAGCAGCTTGGAAGGACAGGGGACTAGATACGAGCAGTACTTC	CASSLEGQGTRYEQYF
TRBV4-3	TRBD1	-	TRBJ1-2	TGCGCCAGCAGCCAAAAAATCCGGGACAGGCTGGGTGGCTACACCTTC	CASSQKIRDRLGGYTF
TRBV6-5	-	-	TRBJ2-1	TGTGCCAGCTCTCTAGTCCATCATTACAATGAGCAGTTCTTC	CASSLVHHYNEQFF